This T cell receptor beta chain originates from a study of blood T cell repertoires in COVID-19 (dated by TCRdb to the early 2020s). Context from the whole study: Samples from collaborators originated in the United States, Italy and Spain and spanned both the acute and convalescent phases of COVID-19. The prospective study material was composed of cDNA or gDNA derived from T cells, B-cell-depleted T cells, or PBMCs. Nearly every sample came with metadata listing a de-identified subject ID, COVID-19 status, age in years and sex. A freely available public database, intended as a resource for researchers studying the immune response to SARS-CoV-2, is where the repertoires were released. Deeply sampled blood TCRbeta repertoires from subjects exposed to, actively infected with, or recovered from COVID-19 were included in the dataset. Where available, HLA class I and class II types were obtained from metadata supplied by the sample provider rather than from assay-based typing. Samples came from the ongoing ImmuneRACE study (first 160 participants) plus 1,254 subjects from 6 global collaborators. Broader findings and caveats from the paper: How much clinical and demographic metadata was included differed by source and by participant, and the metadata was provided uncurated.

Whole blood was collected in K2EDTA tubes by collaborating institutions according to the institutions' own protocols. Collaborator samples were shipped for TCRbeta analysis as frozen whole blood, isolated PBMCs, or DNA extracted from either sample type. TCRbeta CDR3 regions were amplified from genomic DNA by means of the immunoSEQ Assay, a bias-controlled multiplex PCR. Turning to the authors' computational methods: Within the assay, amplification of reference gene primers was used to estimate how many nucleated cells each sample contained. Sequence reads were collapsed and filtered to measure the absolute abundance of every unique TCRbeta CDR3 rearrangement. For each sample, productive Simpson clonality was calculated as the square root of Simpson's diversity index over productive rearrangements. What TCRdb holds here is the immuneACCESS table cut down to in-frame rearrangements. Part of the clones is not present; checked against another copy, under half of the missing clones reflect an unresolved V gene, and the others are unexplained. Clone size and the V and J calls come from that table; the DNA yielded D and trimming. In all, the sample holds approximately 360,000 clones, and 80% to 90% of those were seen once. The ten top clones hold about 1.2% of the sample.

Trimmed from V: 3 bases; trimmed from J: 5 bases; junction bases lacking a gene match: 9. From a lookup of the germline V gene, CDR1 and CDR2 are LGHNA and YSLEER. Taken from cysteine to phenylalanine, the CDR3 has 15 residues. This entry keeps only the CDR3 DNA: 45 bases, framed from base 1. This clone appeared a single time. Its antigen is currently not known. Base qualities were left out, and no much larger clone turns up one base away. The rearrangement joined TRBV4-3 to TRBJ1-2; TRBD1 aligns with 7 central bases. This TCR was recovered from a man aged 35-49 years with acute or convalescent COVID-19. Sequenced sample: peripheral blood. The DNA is TGCGCCAGCAGCCAGCGACAGGGCCCGGGGTATGGCTACACCTTC. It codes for CASSQRQGPGYGYTF.